In its sample, the clone carrying this T cell receptor beta chain was seen a few times. As yet, its antigen is unknown. Treatment in this sample: approximately nine-day PBMC culture with coronavirus spike peptide pools or control peptides (ViraFEST assay). Peptide pools at roughly 10 ug/ml stimulated around 2 million PBMCs per well with about 10 IU/ml IL-2. The data belong to a study of vaccination and CD4 T cells after COVID-19. Across the study: Overlapping peptides of the spike proteins of SARS-CoV-2, HCoV-NL63, HCoV-OC43 and HCoV-229E were used for cell stimulation.

Oncomine TCR Beta short-read sequencing was applied to DNA from cultured CD4+ T cells. Genomic DNA from cultured CD4+ T cells was extracted. MiXCR, run by TCRdb on the PCR reads, gives a single entry per CDR3 protein. The table lists more than 20,000 distinct CDR3 sequences, roughly 34% of them singletons, with 4.5% to 6.5% in the top ten. The CDR3 consists of 14 residues. Germline loops: CDR1 SGHTA, CDR2 FQGNSA. Trimming stripped 1 base from V and 2 bases from J, with 8 bases between. The starting material was CD4+ T cells from blood, cultured in vitro, obtained before SARS-CoV-2 vaccination. V usage is TRBV7-2 and J usage is TRBJ1-1; D possibly corresponds to TRBD1 (6 bases). The TCR comes from a human donor who had recovered from COVID-19. CDR3 sequence: CASSLEGENTEAFF. CDR3 sequence (DNA): TGTGCCAGCAGCTTAGAGGGGGAAAACACTGAAGCTTTCTTT. The full variable domain, its missing parts supplied by reference TRBV7-2 and TRBJ1-1, is GAGVSQSPSNKVTEKGKDVELRCDPISGHTALYWYRQSLGQGLEFLIYFQGNSAPDKSGLPSDRFSAERTGGSVSTLTIQRTQQEDSAVYLCASSLEGENTEAFFGQGTRLTVV.